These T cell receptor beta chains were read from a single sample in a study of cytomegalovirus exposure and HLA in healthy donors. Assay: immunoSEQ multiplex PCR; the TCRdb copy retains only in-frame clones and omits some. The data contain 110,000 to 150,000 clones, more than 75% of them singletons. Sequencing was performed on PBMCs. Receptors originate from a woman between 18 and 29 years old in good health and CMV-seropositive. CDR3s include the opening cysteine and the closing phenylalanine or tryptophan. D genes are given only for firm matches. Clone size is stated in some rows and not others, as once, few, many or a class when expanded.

CDR3 protein: CASSGRQGSGINQPQHF
CDR3 DNA: TGTGCCAGCAGCGGGCGACAGGGGAGTGGGATCAATCAGCCCCAGCATTTT
D gene: TRBD1
clone size: .
J gene: TRBJ1-5
V gene: TRBV4-2

CDR3 protein: CASSLGVQIAYEQYF
CDR3 DNA: TGTGCCAGCAGCTTGGGTGTGCAGATCGCCTACGAGCAGTACTTC
D gene: .
clone size: .
J gene: TRBJ2-7
V gene: TRBV5-6

CDR3 protein: CAWSGGPQETQYF
CDR3 DNA: TGTGCCTGGAGCGGGGGGCCACAAGAGACCCAGTACTTC
D gene: .
clone size: .
J gene: TRBJ2-5
V gene: TRBV30

CDR3 protein: CSADYGYTF
CDR3 DNA: TGCAGCGCCGACTATGGCTACACCTTC
D gene: .
clone size: once
J gene: TRBJ1-2
V gene: TRBV29-1

CDR3 protein: CASSPPGLAGAFTYNEQFF
CDR3 DNA: TGTGCCAGCTCACCACCGGGACTAGCGGGGGCTTTTACCTACAATGAGCAGTTCTTC
D gene: TRBD2
clone size: .
J gene: TRBJ2-1
V gene: TRBV18

CDR3 protein: CASSPSLAGGITETQYF
CDR3 DNA: TGTGCCAGCTCACCCTCATTGGCGGGCGGGATCACGGAGACCCAGTACTTC
D gene: .
clone size: .
J gene: TRBJ2-5
V gene: TRBV18

CDR3 protein: CASSRTGEQSYEQYF
CDR3 DNA: TGTGCCAGCAGCCGGACAGGGGAACAGAGTTACGAGCAGTACTTC
D gene: TRBD1
clone size: .
J gene: TRBJ2-7
V gene: TRBV13

CDR3 protein: CASSLPPQGTAFF
CDR3 DNA: TGTGCCAGCAGCTTACCACCACAGGGGACGGCTTTCTTT
D gene: TRBD1
clone size: few
J gene: TRBJ1-1
V gene: TRBV7-8

CDR3 protein: CASSLGQNTDTQYF
CDR3 DNA: TGTGCCAGCAGCTTGGGGCAAAACACAGATACGCAGTATTTT
D gene: .
clone size: .
J gene: TRBJ2-3
V gene: TRBV5-4

CDR3 protein: CASSTYRGGDQPQHF
CDR3 DNA: TGTGCCAGTAGTACGTACAGGGGTGGCGATCAGCCCCAGCATTTT
D gene: TRBD1
clone size: .
J gene: TRBJ1-5
V gene: TRBV19

CDR3 protein: CASSTTGFYSNQPQHF
CDR3 DNA: TGTGCCAGTAGTACGACAGGGTTTTATAGCAATCAGCCCCAGCATTTT
D gene: TRBD1
clone size: .
J gene: TRBJ1-5
V gene: TRBV19

CDR3 protein: CSVGLTGSNTEAFF
CDR3 DNA: TGCAGCGTTGGCCTGACAGGGTCGAACACTGAAGCTTTCTTT
D gene: TRBD1
clone size: .
J gene: TRBJ1-1
V gene: TRBV29-1

CDR3 protein: CASSLGDRAGEKLFF
CDR3 DNA: TGCGCCAGCAGCTTGGGCGACAGGGCGGGTGAAAAACTGTTTTTT
D gene: TRBD1
clone size: .
J gene: TRBJ1-4
V gene: TRBV5-1